This T cell receptor (beta chain) was obtained from a study of memory CD4+ T cells and cytomegalovirus serostatus. The V gene lost 1 base and the J gene lost 1 base, with 13 bases spanning the gap. Germline CDR1 reads KGHSH; CDR2 reads LQKENI. This CDR3 is built from 16 residues. Single viable CD3+CD4+CD8-CD45RO+ cells were sorted as the memory CD4+ T cells. The authors' processing: After removing out-of-frame reads, 2 million to 2.5 million distinct TCRbeta sequences remained. Here immunoSEQ multiplex PCR was the method, and the copy in TCRdb shows in-frame clones only, minus some. V, J and clone size were drawn from that table, and D and trimming were deduced from the DNA. Here the sample spans approximately 50,000 clones, 78% being singletons.

The chain combines TRBV18 with TRBJ1-2, with D hard to call. Material: memory CD4+ T cells from blood. This sequence originates from an adult in good health and CMV-seronegative. CDR3 sequence (DNA): TGTGCCAGCTCACCACTGCCGGACGCGAGTAACTATGGCTACACCTTC. This encodes CASSPLPDASNYGYTF. Together with reference TRBV18 and TRBJ1-2, the CDR3 gives the full variable domain: NAGVMQNPRHLVRRRGQEARLRCSPMKGHSHVYWYRQLPEEGLKFMVYLQKENIIDESGMPKERFSAEFPKEGPSILRIQQVVRGDSAAYFCASSPLPDASNYGYTFGSGTRLTVV.